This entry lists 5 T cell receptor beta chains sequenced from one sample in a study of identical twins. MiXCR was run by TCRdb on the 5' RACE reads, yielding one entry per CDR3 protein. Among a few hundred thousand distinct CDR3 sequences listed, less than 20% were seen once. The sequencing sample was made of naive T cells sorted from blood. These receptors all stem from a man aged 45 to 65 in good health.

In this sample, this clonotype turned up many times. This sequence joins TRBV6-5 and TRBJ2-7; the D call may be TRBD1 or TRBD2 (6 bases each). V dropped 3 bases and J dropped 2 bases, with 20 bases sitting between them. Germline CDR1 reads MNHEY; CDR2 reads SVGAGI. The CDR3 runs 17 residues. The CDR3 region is CASSYRGEIPKPYEQYF. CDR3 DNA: TGTGCCAGCAGTTATAGGGGGGAAATCCCGAAGCCCTACGAGCAGTACTTC.

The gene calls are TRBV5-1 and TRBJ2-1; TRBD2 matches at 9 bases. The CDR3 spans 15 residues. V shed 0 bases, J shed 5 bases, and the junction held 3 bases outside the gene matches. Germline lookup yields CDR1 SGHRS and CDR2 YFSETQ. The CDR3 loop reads CASSLGAGGHNEQFF. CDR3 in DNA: TGCGCCAGCAGCTTGGGAGCGGGGGGACACAATGAGCAGTTCTTC.

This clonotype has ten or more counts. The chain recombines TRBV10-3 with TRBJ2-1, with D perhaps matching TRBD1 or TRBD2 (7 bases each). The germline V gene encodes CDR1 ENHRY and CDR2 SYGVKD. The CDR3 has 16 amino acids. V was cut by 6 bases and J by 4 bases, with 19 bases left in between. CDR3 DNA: TGTGCCATCAGGACAGGGAGTAGCGGGCCTTACAATGAGCAGTTCTTC. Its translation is CAIRTGSSGPYNEQFF.

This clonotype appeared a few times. The CDR3 DNA follows: TGTGCCAGCAGTTACTCCCGACTAGCGGGTGAGGACAATGAGCAGTTCTTC. Its protein is CASSYSRLAGEDNEQFF. The chain joins TRBV6-2 or TRBV6-3 to TRBJ2-1; 10 bases map to TRBD2. This CDR3 has 17 residues. J gave up 5 bases and V 0 bases, and 7 bases lay outside the gene matches. Germline CDR1 reads MNHEY; CDR2 reads SVGEGT.

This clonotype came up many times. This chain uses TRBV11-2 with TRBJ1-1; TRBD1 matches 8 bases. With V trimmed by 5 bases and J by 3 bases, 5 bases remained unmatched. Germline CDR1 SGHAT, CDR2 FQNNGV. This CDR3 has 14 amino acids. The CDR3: CASSVQGVDTEAFF. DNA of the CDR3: TGTGCCAGCAGCGTACAGGGGGTGGACACTGAAGCTTTCTTT.